The next 3 T cell receptor beta chains were all read from a single sample in a study of blood T cell repertoires in COVID-19. Produced via immunoSEQ multiplex PCR; TCRdb's table is partial and in-frame only. This table has roughly 570,000 clones, roughly nine tenths appearing once. The specimen was peripheral blood. The receptor source for this set is a woman between 45 and 60 years old with COVID-19, enrolled during active disease.

The J gene is TRBJ2-5, the V gene TRBV12-3 or TRBV12-4; the D gene is possibly TRBD2 (5 bases). The CDR3 covers 12 residues. The V end was cut by 3 bases, the J end by 7 bases, with 9 bases between. The CDR3 nucleotides are TGTGCCAGCAGTTTGGGGAGTATGACCCAGTACTTC. Protein: CASSLGSMTQYF.

The rearrangement uses TRBV12-3 or TRBV12-4 and TRBJ2-7; TRBD2 might be the D (6 bases). V shed 5 bases and J shed 5 bases, with 10 bases lying between them. This CDR3 is built from 12 residues. CDR3 nucleotides: TGTGCCAGCAGTCGGGGACTCCACGAGCAGTACTTC. Its protein product is CASSRGLHEQYF.

The chain carries TRBV13 and TRBJ2-3; 10 bases agree with TRBD2. Germline trimming cut 5 bases from V and 2 bases from J; bases unmatched to any gene: 7. Germline CDR1 reads PRHDT; CDR2 reads FYEKMQ (reference sequence). CDR3 length: 16 residues. The CDR3 DNA reads TGTGCCAGCAGCCCCCGAGCGGGGGGGGTCACAGATACGCAGTATTTT. This translates into CASSPRAGGVTDTQYF.